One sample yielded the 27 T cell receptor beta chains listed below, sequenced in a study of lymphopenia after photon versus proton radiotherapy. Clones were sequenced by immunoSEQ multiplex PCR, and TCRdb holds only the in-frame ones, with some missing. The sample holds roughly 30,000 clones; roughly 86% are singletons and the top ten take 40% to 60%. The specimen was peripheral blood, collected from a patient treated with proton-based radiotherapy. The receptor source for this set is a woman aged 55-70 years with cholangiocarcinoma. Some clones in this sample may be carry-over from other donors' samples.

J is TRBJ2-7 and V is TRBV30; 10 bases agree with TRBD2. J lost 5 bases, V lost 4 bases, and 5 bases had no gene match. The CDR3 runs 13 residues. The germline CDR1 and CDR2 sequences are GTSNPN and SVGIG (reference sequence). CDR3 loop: CAWTVAGGDEQYF. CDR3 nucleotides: TGTGCCTGGACCGTAGCGGGGGGCGACGAGCAGTACTTC.

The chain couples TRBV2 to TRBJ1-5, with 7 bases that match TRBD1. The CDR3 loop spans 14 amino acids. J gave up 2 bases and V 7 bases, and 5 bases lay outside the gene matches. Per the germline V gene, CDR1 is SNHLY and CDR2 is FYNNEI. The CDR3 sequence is CASNPTGGNQPQHF. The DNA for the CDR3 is TGTGCCAGCAACCCTACAGGGGGCAATCAGCCCCAGCATTTT.

The CDR3 nucleotides are TGTGCCAGCAGTTACGGGGGGAGCTCTGGAAACACCATATATTTT. This gives the protein CASSYGGSSGNTIYF. The chain is built from TRBV6-6 and TRBJ1-3; D may be TRBD1 (5 bases). The CDR3 runs to 15 residues. In germline, CDR1 is MNHNY, CDR2 SVGAGI (reference sequence). V gave up 2 bases and J gave up 0 bases, with 8 bases separating them.

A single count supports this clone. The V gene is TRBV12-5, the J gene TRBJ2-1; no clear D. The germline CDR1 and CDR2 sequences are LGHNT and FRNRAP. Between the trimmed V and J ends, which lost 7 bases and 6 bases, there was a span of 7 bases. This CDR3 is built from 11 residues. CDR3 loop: CASDQFNEQFF. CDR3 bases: TGTGCTAGTGACCAATTCAATGAGCAGTTCTTC.

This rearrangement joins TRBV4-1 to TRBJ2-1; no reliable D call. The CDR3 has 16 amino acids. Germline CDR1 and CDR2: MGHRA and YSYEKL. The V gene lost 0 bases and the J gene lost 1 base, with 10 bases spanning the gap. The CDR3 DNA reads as TGCGCCAGCAGCCAAGAAGGGCTCGGTTCCTACAATGAGCAGTTCTTC. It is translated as CASSQEGLGSYNEQFF.

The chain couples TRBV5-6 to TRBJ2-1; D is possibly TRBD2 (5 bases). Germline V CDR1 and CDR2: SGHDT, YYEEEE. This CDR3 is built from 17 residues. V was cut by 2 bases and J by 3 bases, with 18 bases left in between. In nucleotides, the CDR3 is TGTGCCAGCAGCTTTTCCGGGGAATTTTCCCTCTACAATGAGCAGTTCTTC. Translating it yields CASSFSGEFSLYNEQFF.

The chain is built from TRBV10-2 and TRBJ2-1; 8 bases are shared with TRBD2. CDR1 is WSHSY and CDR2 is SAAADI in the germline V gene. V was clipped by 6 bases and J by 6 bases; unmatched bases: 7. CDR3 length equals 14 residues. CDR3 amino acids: CASRRNSGTNEQFF. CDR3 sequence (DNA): TGCGCCAGCAGGCGAAATAGCGGGACCAATGAGCAGTTCTTC.

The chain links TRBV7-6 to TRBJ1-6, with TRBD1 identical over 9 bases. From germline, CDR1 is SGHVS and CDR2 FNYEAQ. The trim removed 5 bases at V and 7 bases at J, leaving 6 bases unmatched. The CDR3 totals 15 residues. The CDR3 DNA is TGTGCCAGCAGCCCGCGGACAGGGGAGAATTCACCCCTCCACTTT. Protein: CASSPRTGENSPLHF.

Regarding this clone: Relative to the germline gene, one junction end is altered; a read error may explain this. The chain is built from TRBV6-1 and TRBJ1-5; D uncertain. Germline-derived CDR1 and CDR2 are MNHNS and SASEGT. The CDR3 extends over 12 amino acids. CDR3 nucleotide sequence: TGTGCCAGCAGCGAAGCGCTTTTGGCCCAGCATTTT. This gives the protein CASSEALLAQHF.

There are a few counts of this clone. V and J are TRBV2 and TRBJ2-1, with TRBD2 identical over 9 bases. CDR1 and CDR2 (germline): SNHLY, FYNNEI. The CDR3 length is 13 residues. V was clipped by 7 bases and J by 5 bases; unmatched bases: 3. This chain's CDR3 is CASTRGGNNEQFF. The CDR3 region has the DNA TGTGCCAGCACGCGGGGGGGCAACAATGAGCAGTTCTTC. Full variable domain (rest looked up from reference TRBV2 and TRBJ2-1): EPEVTQTPSHQVTQMGQEVILRCVPISNHLYFYWYRQILGQKVEFLVSFYNNEISEKSEIFDDQFSVERPDGSNFTLKIRSTKLEDSAMYFCASTRGGNNEQFFGPGTRLTVL.

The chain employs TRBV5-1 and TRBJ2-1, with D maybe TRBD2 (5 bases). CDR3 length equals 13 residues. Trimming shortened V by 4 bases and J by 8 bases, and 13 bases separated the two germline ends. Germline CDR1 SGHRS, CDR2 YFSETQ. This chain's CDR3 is CASSLGKRDEQFF. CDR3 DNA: TGCGCCAGCAGCCTGGGAAAGAGGGATGAGCAGTTCTTC.

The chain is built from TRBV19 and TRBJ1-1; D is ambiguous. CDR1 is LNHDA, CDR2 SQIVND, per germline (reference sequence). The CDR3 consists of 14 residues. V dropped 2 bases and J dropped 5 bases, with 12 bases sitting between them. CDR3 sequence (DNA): TGTGCCAGTAGTATACCGTGGGGAGTAACTGAAGCTTTCTTT. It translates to CASSIPWGVTEAFF.

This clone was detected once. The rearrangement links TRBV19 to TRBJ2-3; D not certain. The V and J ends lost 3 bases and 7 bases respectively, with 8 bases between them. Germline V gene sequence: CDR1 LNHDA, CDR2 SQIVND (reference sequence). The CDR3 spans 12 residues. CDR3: CASSISFNTQYF. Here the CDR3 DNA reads TGTGCCAGTAGTATTTCTTTTAATACGCAGTATTTT. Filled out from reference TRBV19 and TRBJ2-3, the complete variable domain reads DGGITQSPKYLFRKEGQNVTLSCEQNLNHDAMYWYRQDPGQGLRLIYYSQIVNDFQKGDIAEGYSVSREKKESFPLTVTSAQKNPTAFYLCASSISFNTQYFGPGTRLTVL.

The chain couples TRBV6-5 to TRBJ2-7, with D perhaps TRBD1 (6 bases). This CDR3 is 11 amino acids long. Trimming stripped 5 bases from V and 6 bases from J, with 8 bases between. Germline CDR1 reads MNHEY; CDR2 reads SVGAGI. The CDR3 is CASSQGGEQYF. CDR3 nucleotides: TGTGCCAGCAGTCAAGGGGGCGAGCAGTACTTC.

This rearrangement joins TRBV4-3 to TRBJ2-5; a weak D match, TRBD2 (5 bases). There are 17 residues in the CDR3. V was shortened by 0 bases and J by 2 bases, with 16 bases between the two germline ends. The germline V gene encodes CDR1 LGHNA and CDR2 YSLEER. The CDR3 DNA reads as TGCGCCAGCAGCCAAGATGAGGGCGGTGTGGGGCAAGAGACCCAGTACTTC. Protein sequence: CASSQDEGGVGQETQYF.

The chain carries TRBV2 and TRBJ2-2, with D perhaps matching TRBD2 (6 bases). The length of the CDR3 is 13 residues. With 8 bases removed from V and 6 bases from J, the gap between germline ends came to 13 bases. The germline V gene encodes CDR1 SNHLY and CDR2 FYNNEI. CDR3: CASGVGGAGELFF. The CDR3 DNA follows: TGTGCCAGCGGGGTCGGCGGGGCCGGGGAGCTGTTTTTT. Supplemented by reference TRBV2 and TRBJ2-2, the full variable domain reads EPEVTQTPSHQVTQMGQEVILRCVPISNHLYFYWYRQILGQKVEFLVSFYNNEISEKSEIFDDQFSVERPDGSNFTLKIRSTKLEDSAMYFCASGVGGAGELFFGEGSRLTVL.

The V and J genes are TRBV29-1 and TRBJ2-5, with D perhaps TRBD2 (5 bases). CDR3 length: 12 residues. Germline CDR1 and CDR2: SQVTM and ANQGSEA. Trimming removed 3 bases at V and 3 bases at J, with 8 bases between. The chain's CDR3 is CSVERAEETQYF. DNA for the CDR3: TGCAGCGTTGAGAGGGCCGAAGAGACCCAGTACTTC.

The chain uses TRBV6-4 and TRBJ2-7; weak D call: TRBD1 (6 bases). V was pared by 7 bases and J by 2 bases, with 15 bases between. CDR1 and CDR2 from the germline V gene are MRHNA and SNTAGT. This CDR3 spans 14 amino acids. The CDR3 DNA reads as TGTGCCAGCAAACGGGACACTGGACCCTACGAGCAGTACTTC. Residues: CASKRDTGPYEQYF.

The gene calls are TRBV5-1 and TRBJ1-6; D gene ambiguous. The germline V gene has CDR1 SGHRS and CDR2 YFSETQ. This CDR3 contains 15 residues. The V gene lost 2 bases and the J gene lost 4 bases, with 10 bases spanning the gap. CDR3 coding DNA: TGCGCCAGCAGCTTAGGATCAGAGTATAATTCACCCCTCCACTTT. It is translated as CASSLGSEYNSPLHF.

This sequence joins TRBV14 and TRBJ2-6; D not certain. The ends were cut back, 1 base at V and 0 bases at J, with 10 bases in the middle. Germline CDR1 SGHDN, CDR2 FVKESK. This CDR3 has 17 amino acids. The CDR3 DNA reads TGTGCCAGCAGCCAAGTTATTGCCTACTCTGGGGCCAACGTCCTGACTTTC. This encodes CASSQVIAYSGANVLTF.

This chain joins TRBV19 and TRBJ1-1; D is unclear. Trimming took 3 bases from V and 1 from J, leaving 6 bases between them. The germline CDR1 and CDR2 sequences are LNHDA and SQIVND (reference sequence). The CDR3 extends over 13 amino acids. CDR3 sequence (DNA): TGTGCCAGTAGTATTACGAGGAACACTGAAGCTTTCTTT. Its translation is CASSITRNTEAFF.

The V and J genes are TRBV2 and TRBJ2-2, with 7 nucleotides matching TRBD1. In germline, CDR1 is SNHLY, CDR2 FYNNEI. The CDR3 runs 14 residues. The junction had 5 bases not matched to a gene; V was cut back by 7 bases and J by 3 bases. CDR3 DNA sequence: TGTGCCAGCACCGCACAGGGGTACACCGGGGAGCTGTTTTTT. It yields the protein CASTAQGYTGELFF.

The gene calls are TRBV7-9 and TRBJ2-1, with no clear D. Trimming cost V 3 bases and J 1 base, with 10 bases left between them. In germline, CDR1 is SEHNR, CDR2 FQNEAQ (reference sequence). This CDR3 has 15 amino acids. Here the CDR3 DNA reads TGTGCCAGCAGCTTGTCGGTGGAATCCTACAATGAGCAGTTCTTC. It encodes CASSLSVESYNEQFF. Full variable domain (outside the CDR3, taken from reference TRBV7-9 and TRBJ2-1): DTGVSQNPRHKITKRGQNVTFRCDPISEHNRLYWYRQTLGQGPEFLTYFQNEAQLEKSRLLSDRFSAERPKGSFSTLEIQRTEQGDSAMYLCASSLSVESYNEQFFGPGTRLTVL.

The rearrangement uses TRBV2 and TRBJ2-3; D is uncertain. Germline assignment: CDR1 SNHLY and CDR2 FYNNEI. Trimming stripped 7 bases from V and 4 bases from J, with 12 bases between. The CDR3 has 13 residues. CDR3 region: CASTASGPDTQYF. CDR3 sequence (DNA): TGTGCCAGCACGGCTTCGGGCCCAGATACGCAGTATTTT.

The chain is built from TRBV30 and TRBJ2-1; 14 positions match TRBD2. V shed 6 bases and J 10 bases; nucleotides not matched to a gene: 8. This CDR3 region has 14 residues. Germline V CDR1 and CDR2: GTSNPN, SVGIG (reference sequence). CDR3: CACYGLAGGREQFF. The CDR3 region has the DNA TGTGCCTGTTATGGACTAGCGGGGGGCCGGGAGCAGTTCTTC.

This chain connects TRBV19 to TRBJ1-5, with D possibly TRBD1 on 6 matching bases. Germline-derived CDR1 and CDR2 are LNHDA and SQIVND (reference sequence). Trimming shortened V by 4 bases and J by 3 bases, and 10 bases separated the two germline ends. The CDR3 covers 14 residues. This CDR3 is CASSTTGYNQPQHF. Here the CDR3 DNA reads TGTGCCAGTAGTACGACAGGTTACAATCAGCCCCAGCATTTT.

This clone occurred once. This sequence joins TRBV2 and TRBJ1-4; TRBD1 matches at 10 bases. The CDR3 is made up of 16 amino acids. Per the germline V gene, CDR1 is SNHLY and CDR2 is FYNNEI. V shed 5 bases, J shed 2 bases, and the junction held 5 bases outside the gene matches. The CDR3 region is CASSRTGGATNEKLFF. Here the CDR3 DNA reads TGTGCCAGCAGTCGGACAGGGGGAGCGACTAATGAAAAACTGTTTTTT.